This T cell receptor beta chain was identified in a study of tumor and adjacent non-tumor tissue in lung cancer. General study results and limits: Tumor repertoires had a smaller top 100 clone share than normal lung.

At least ten counts were recorded for this clonotype. Its antigen remains unidentified. RNA was extracted from bulk tissue without any cell sorting. Chemotherapy-naive patients with new lung cancer underwent thoracic surgery in China, August–late 2014. Three rounds of nested PCR, following a modified ARM-PCR protocol, produced the TCRbeta library. TCRdb independently ran MiXCR on the multiplex PCR reads; one entry per CDR3 protein. Of some 84,000 distinct CDR3 sequences in the sample, approximately 57% were seen once. Germline V CDR1 and CDR2: PRHDT, FYEKMQ (reference sequence). The CDR3 is 14 amino acids. V lost 3 bases to trimming and J lost 3 bases, with 12 bases between them.

This chain joins TRBV13 and TRBJ2-7; D is possibly TRBD1 (6 bases). Sequencing used lung tumor tissue. This receptor was obtained from a man in his 70s with non-small cell lung cancer. The CDR3, as DNA: TGTGCCAGCAGCTTGGGGATGGACAGCTACGAGCAGTACTTC. Its translation is CASSLGMDSYEQYF.